The 28 T cell receptor beta chains listed next were all sequenced from one sample in a study of cytomegalovirus exposure and HLA in healthy donors. Sequencing used immunoSEQ multiplex PCR; TCRdb keeps in-frame clones, though not all of them. The sample holds 95,000 to 150,000 clones, 85% seen once. The sequenced sample consisted of PBMCs. Source of these receptors: a woman younger than 45 in good health and CMV-seronegative.

The chain links TRBV7-7 to TRBJ2-2, with unresolved D. This CDR3 is 14 amino acids long. The V gene's germline CDR1 is SSHAT and CDR2 FNYEAQ (reference sequence). V gave up 7 bases and J gave up 4 bases, with 13 bases separating them. The CDR3 DNA is TGTGCCAGCAAAGAGACTGGTCTCACCGGGGAGCTGTTTTTT. It encodes CASKETGLTGELFF.

This chain connects TRBV7-6 to TRBJ2-3; TRBD1 aligns across 7 bases. Per germline, CDR1 SGHVS and CDR2 FNYEAQ. J gave up 1 base and V 5 bases, and 6 bases lay outside the gene matches. This CDR3 comprises 15 residues. The CDR3, as DNA: TGTGCCAGCAGCCACCGGGACAGAGGCACAGATACGCAGTATTTT. It codes for CASSHRDRGTDTQYF.

J is TRBJ1-1 and V is TRBV19, with D possibly TRBD1 on 6 matching bases. Trimming took off 6 bases at V and 0 bases at J, with 11 bases between the two ends. Germline V CDR1 and CDR2: LNHDA, SQIVND (reference sequence). CDR3 length: 14 amino acids. CDR3 nucleotides: TGTGCCAGTAGGAAACAGGGCTTGAACACTGAAGCTTTCTTT. It codes for CASRKQGLNTEAFF.

The genes are TRBV11-2 and TRBJ2-7; D is perhaps TRBD2 (7 bases). The CDR3 extends over 15 amino acids. Trimming took 4 bases from V and 0 from J, leaving 13 bases between them. From germline, CDR1 is SGHAT and CDR2 FQNNGV. The DNA of the CDR3 is TGTGCCAGCAGCTCCAACGGGGGGCCCTCCTACGAGCAGTACTTC. This codes for CASSSNGGPSYEQYF.

The J gene is TRBJ2-5, the V gene TRBV7-8, with 9 bases identical to TRBD1. The V gene's germline CDR1 is SGHVS and CDR2 FQNEAQ. V shed 3 bases and J 5 bases; nucleotides not matched to a gene: 10. The CDR3 is 16 residues long. The CDR3: CASSFGNRGHGETQYF. CDR3 in DNA: TGTGCCAGCAGCTTTGGAAACAGGGGGCATGGGGAGACCCAGTACTTC.

The CDR3 sequence: CASSLRAGFDEQFF. DNA for the CDR3: TGTGCCAGCAGCTTGAGGGCAGGGTTTGATGAGCAGTTCTTC. The chain couples TRBV5-5 to TRBJ2-1, with TRBD1 as a possible D gene (5 bases). V was cut by 1 base and J by 8 bases, with 13 bases left in between. From germline, CDR1 is SGHKS and CDR2 YYEKEE (reference sequence). The CDR3 is 14 residues long.

This clone was seen only once. This chain links TRBV7-9 with TRBJ1-1; possible D gene TRBD1, 5 bases. The V gene lost 5 bases and the J gene lost 2 bases, with 15 bases spanning the gap. Germline V gives CDR1 SEHNR, CDR2 FQNEAQ (reference sequence). The CDR3 runs to 15 residues. The CDR3 DNA reads as TGTGCCAGCAGCCCTGACAGAAGCCTAAACACTGAAGCTTTCTTT. It is translated as CASSPDRSLNTEAFF. The full variable domain, with the rest looked up from reference TRBV7-9 and TRBJ1-1, is DTGVSQNPRHKITKRGQNVTFRCDPISEHNRLYWYRQTLGQGPEFLTYFQNEAQLEKSRLLSDRFSAERPKGSFSTLEIQRTEQGDSAMYLCASSPDRSLNTEAFFGQGTRLTVV.

The V gene is TRBV27, the J gene TRBJ1-5, with D uncertain. CDR1 MNHEY and CDR2 SMNVEV come from the germline V gene (reference sequence). V dropped 5 bases and J dropped 6 bases, with 8 bases sitting between them. The CDR3 sequence is 12 residues long. The CDR3 coding sequence is TGTGCCAGCAGTAGCGGAGGTCAGCCCCAGCATTTT. Protein sequence: CASSSGGQPQHF.

This clone was counted between two and nine times. The genes are TRBV7-8 and TRBJ2-7; 9 nucleotides agree with TRBD2. V shed 6 bases and J 5 bases; nucleotides not matched to a gene: 11. This CDR3 is 15 amino acids long. CDR1 is SGHVS, CDR2 FQNEAQ, per germline. The CDR3 DNA sequence: TGTGCCAGCAGTGCGGGGGGGGGCTCTTCGGACGAGCAGTACTTC. The encoded protein is CASSAGGGSSDEQYF.

The V and J genes are TRBV4-1 and TRBJ2-5, with TRBD2 matching 10 bases. The CDR3 runs 16 residues. Losses at the gene ends were 2 bases for V and 5 bases for J; bases not matched to a gene: 8. The germline V gene has CDR1 MGHRA and CDR2 YSYEKL. The CDR3 DNA follows: TGCGCCAGCAGCCAATTTGAGCGGGGGGGCTCGGAGACCCAGTACTTC. Translated, it gives CASSQFERGGSETQYF.

This rearrangement joins TRBV6-1 to TRBJ2-2, with 7 positions matching TRBD2. Germline V lookup: CDR1 MNHNS, CDR2 SASEGT. The ends lost 6 bases at V and 3 bases at J; junction bases unmatched: 7. The CDR3 consists of 15 residues. CDR3 protein: CASSLLGGYTGELFF. CDR3 nucleotide sequence: TGTGCCAGCAGCCTCTTGGGGGGGTACACCGGGGAGCTGTTTTTT.

The genes are TRBV9 and TRBJ1-2, with D unclear. Germline CDR1 and CDR2: SGDLS and YYNGEE. The CDR3 is 14 residues long. The ends were cut back, 3 bases at V and 2 bases at J, with 11 bases in the middle. CDR3 sequence: CASSAKTGNYGYTF. The CDR3 coding sequence is TGTGCCAGCAGCGCAAAGACGGGGAACTATGGCTACACCTTC.

The V gene is TRBV6-5, the J gene TRBJ1-4, with TRBD1 as a possible D gene (6 bases). This CDR3 is 13 amino acids long. V was clipped by 6 bases and J by 3 bases, with 8 bases between them. Germline V gives CDR1 MNHEY, CDR2 SVGAGI. The CDR3 reads CASRQGSNEKLFF. The DNA for the CDR3 is TGTGCCAGCAGACAGGGTTCTAATGAAAAACTGTTTTTT.

V is TRBV19 and J is TRBJ2-3; D not certain. This CDR3 contains 11 residues. CDR1 and CDR2 (germline): LNHDA, SQIVND (reference sequence). With 10 bases removed from V and 2 bases from J, the gap between germline ends came to 7 bases. DNA of the CDR3: TGTGCCACCCGGGTCACAGATACGCAGTATTTT. The encoded protein is CATRVTDTQYF.

J is TRBJ2-7 and V is TRBV11-2; D unresolved. Trimming pared 1 base from V and 5 bases from J, leaving 12 bases between. CDR1 is SGHAT, CDR2 FQNNGV, per germline. CDR3 size: 14 residues. CDR3 residues: CASSLGAGFNEQYF. The CDR3 DNA sequence: TGTGCCAGCAGCTTAGGGGCAGGATTCAACGAGCAGTACTTC. Supplemented by reference TRBV11-2 and TRBJ2-7, the full variable domain reads EAGVAQSPRYKIIEKRQSVAFWCNPISGHATLYWYQQILGQGPKLLIQFQNNGVVDDSQLPKDRFSAERLKGVDSTLKIQPAKLEDSAVYLCASSLGAGFNEQYFGPGTRLTVT.

The rearrangement uses TRBV10-1 and TRBJ2-2; D perhaps matches TRBD1 (5 bases). Germline CDR1 is WNHNN and CDR2 is SYGVQD (reference sequence). The CDR3 sequence is 12 residues long. Trimming removed 6 bases from V and 5 bases from J, with 7 bases in between. Here the CDR3 reads CASRQGTGELFF. The CDR3 nucleotides read TGCGCCAGCAGGCAGGGTACCGGGGAGCTGTTTTTT.

The chain has TRBV11-3 and TRBJ1-2; D is uncertain. With 4 bases removed from V and 2 bases from J, the gap between germline ends came to 2 bases. Germline V lookup: CDR1 SGHNT, CDR2 YENEEA. The CDR3 is made up of 11 amino acids. As DNA, the CDR3 is TGTGCCAGCAGCTCGAACTATGGCTACACCTTC. Protein product: CASSSNYGYTF.

This clone was found once. This chain uses TRBV2 with TRBJ2-3, with D maybe TRBD2 (5 bases). Germline values: CDR1 SNHLY, CDR2 FYNNEI. CDR3 length equals 13 residues. V lost 3 bases and J lost 1, with 5 bases in between. DNA for the CDR3: TGTGCCAGCAGTGAGGGAGGCACAGATACGCAGTATTTT. Its translation is CASSEGGTDTQYF.

This chain joins TRBV10-3 and TRBJ1-2; the D gene is possibly TRBD1 (6 bases). V lost 10 bases, J lost 5 bases, and 26 bases lay in between. The germline V gene has CDR1 ENHRY and CDR2 SYGVKD. CDR3 size: 16 residues. CDR3 sequence: CATQTFARQVGYGYTF. CDR3 DNA sequence: TGTGCCACGCAAACATTCGCCCGACAGGTCGGATATGGCTACACCTTC.

The chain combines TRBV7-8 with TRBJ2-1; 7 bases align to TRBD2. This CDR3 is built from 12 residues. The V gene end was trimmed by 5 bases and the J gene end by 14 bases; junction bases not matched to a gene: 9. Germline CDR1 reads SGHVS; CDR2 reads FQNEAQ. This CDR3 is CASSAWTRREFF. The CDR3 nucleotides are TGTGCCAGCAGCGCTTGGACTAGGAGGGAGTTCTTC. The full variable domain, rest sourced from reference TRBV7-8 and TRBJ2-1, is GAGVSQSPRYKVAKRGQDVALRCDPISGHVSLFWYQQALGQGPEFLTYFQNEAQLDKSGLPSDRFFAERPEGSVSTLKIQRTQQEDSAVYLCASSAWTRREFFGPGTRLTVL.

This chain connects TRBV25-1 to TRBJ1-2, with a possible D match to TRBD1 (5 bases). V shed 5 bases and J shed 3 bases, with 16 bases lying between them. CDR1 is MGHDK, CDR2 SYGVNS, per germline. This CDR3 is 15 amino acids long. CDR3 sequence reads: CASSKGTPGDYGYTF. The CDR3 region has the DNA TGTGCCAGCAGTAAAGGGACTCCGGGAGACTATGGCTACACCTTC.

This clone appeared once. V usage is TRBV5-6 and J usage is TRBJ1-2, with unresolved D. This CDR3 has 14 amino acids. V lost 4 bases to trimming and J lost 8 bases, with 18 bases between them. Germline V gene sequence: CDR1 SGHDT, CDR2 YYEEEE. CDR3 sequence (DNA): TGTGCCAGCAGCATATCTCGCCGGGCGGGGGGCTACACCTTC. This translates into CASSISRRAGGYTF.

A few counts support this clone. The rearrangement uses TRBV7-3 and TRBJ2-7; TRBD1 matches at 7 bases. Germline V CDR1 and CDR2: SGHTA, FQGTGA. The CDR3 length is 16 residues. Trimming at V came to 1 base and at J to 5 bases, leaving 11 bases not matched to a gene. The CDR3 DNA sequence: TGTGCCAGCAGCTTAAAAGGGTCAGGGGGAGCGGACGAGCAGTACTTC. Translation: CASSLKGSGGADEQYF.

The rearrangement links TRBV2 to TRBJ1-3, with D possibly being TRBD1 (6 bases). This CDR3 spans 16 amino acids. CDR1 and CDR2 (germline): SNHLY, FYNNEI. Trimming left V 7 bases short and J 0 bases short, with 16 bases between. The CDR3 reads CASIGGRIRSGNTIYF. Here the CDR3 DNA reads TGTGCCAGCATCGGGGGGCGTATCCGCTCTGGAAACACCATATATTTT.

The J gene is TRBJ2-1, the V gene TRBV4-2; D may be TRBD2 (5 bases). Germline values: CDR1 LGHNA, CDR2 YNFKEQ. The CDR3 runs 16 residues. Deletions cut 0 bases from V and 0 bases from J, with 9 bases between. CDR3 coding DNA: TGTGCCAGCAGCCAAGATTTAGCGAGCTCCTACAATGAGCAGTTCTTC. Amino acid sequence: CASSQDLASSYNEQFF.

V usage is TRBV19 and J usage is TRBJ1-4; D ambiguous. The CDR3 covers 13 residues. Germline V gene lookup returns CDR1 LNHDA and CDR2 SQIVND (reference sequence). V gave up 4 bases and J gave up 8 bases, with 11 bases separating them. The DNA for the CDR3 is TGTGCCAGTAGTACTCCCCTAAGCGAAAAACTGTTTTTT. This gives the protein CASSTPLSEKLFF.

The chain combines TRBV7-2 with TRBJ1-1; TRBD1 agrees at 7 bases. The CDR3 has 13 residues. The germline CDR1 and CDR2 sequences are SGHTA and FQGNSA. The junction had 3 bases not matched to a gene; V was cut back by 4 bases and J by 4 bases. CDR3 sequence: CASSYRGGTEAFF. The DNA of the CDR3 is TGTGCCAGCAGCTACAGGGGTGGCACTGAAGCTTTCTTT. Based on the CDR3 plus reference TRBV7-2 and TRBJ1-1, the full variable domain is GAGVSQSPSNKVTEKGKDVELRCDPISGHTALYWYRQSLGQGLEFLIYFQGNSAPDKSGLPSDRFSAERTGGSVSTLTIQRTQQEDSAVYLCASSYRGGTEAFFGQGTRLTVV.

The genes are TRBV11-2 and TRBJ2-7; possible D gene TRBD1, 6 bases. The germline V and J ends were trimmed by 4 bases and 2 bases, with 9 bases remaining between them. Germline CDR1 SGHAT, CDR2 FQNNGV. CDR3 length equals 13 residues. CDR3 bases: TGTGCCAGCAGCTCGGACAGCCCCTACGAGCAGTACTTC. Protein sequence: CASSSDSPYEQYF.